Shown below are 23 T cell receptor beta chains from a single sample sequenced in a study of PD-1 blockade in classical Hodgkin lymphoma. Time point specified: newly diagnosed, previously untreated cHL patient sample. Profiling relied on immunoSEQ multiplex PCR, and the TCRdb table lists in-frame clones only, not all of them. The sample includes over 25,000 clones, roughly 92% of them seen just once. Input material: peripheral blood mononuclear cells (PBMCs). All receptors come from a human donor with classical Hodgkin lymphoma.

This sequence joins TRBV5-1 and TRBJ2-7; a possible D gene is TRBD2 (5 bases). The CDR3 totals 13 residues. CDR1 is SGHRS, CDR2 YFSETQ, per germline. V lost 4 bases, J lost 6 bases, and 14 bases lay in between. CDR3: CASSLLDWSEQYF. The CDR3 DNA follows: TGCGCCAGCAGCCTTCTGGACTGGAGCGAGCAGTACTTC.

The V call is TRBV5-4, the J call TRBJ2-5; 8 nucleotides align to TRBD1. Germline V gene sequence: CDR1 SGHNT, CDR2 YYREEE (reference sequence). J was trimmed by 2 bases and V by 9 bases; bases with no gene match: 3. This CDR3 contains 12 residues. The CDR3 sequence is CATGTGQETQYF. The DNA for the CDR3 is TGTGCCACCGGGACAGGACAAGAGACCCAGTACTTC.

J is TRBJ2-1 and V is TRBV2, with a possible D match to TRBD2 (5 bases). The CDR3 consists of 16 residues. CDR1 is SNHLY and CDR2 is FYNNEI in the germline V gene. V lost 3 bases and J 10 bases, leaving 22 bases between the germline ends. The CDR3 bases are TGTGCCAGCAGTGATTTTCTTTGGCCCAAGGCGGGCGAGCAGTTCTTC. It codes for CASSDFLWPKAGEQFF.

The CDR3 sequence is CASMGTSGRGGVNEQFF. DNA for the CDR3: TGTGCCAGCATGGGGACTAGCGGGAGAGGAGGGGTAAATGAGCAGTTCTTC. The chain couples TRBV2 to TRBJ2-1; 14 nucleotides align to TRBD2. V gave up 7 bases and J gave up 7 bases; unmatched junction bases: 12. CDR1 SNHLY and CDR2 FYNNEI come from the germline V gene. CDR3 length equals 17 residues.

This clone was counted a single time. The chain carries TRBV6-1 and TRBJ2-5; D possibly corresponds to TRBD1 (5 bases). The CDR3 totals 13 residues. The V gene lost 1 base and the J gene lost 10 bases, with 13 bases spanning the gap. The germline V gene has CDR1 MNHNS and CDR2 SASEGT. CDR3: CASSEDPWGDQYF. CDR3 nucleotide sequence: TGTGCCAGCAGTGAAGATCCATGGGGCGACCAGTACTTC.

This clone was observed a single time. The chain is built from TRBV7-9 and TRBJ1-5; 8 bases fit TRBD1. V was pared by 1 base and J by 0 bases, with 5 bases of the junction left unmatched. Germline-derived CDR1 and CDR2 are SEHNR and FQNEAQ (reference sequence). CDR3 length equals 17 residues. DNA for the CDR3: TGTGCCAGCAGCTTAGGGACAGGGAACCCTAGCAATCAGCCCCAGCATTTT. It specifies CASSLGTGNPSNQPQHF. Using reference TRBV7-9 and TRBJ1-5 for the parts outside the CDR3, the full variable domain is DTGVSQNPRHKITKRGQNVTFRCDPISEHNRLYWYRQTLGQGPEFLTYFQNEAQLEKSRLLSDRFSAERPKGSFSTLEIQRTEQGDSAMYLCASSLGTGNPSNQPQHFGDGTRLSIL.

The table lists this clone with a few counts. V and J are TRBV5-4 and TRBJ2-3, with TRBD2 matching 8 bases. The CDR3 consists of 16 residues. V dropped 1 base and J dropped 5; count of bases not matched to a gene: 9. Germline V gives CDR1 SGHNT, CDR2 YYREEE (reference sequence). CDR3 DNA: TGTGCCAGCAGCTTGATTTCGGGGGGGCCCGTAGATACGCAGTATTTT. Translated, it gives CASSLISGGPVDTQYF. Filled out from reference TRBV5-4 and TRBJ2-3, the complete variable domain reads ETGVTQSPTHLIKTRGQQVTLRCSSQSGHNTVSWYQQALGQGPQFIFQYYREEENGRGNFPPRFSGLQFPNYSSELNVNALELDDSALYLCASSLISGGPVDTQYFGPGTRLTVL.

The genes are TRBV7-2 and TRBJ2-3; 7 bases agree with TRBD2. The germline gives CDR1 SGHTA, CDR2 FQGNSA. The V segment lost 7 bases and the J segment 3 bases; nucleotides outside the gene matches: 10. This CDR3 contains 15 residues. The CDR3 sequence is CASIPGLVSTDTQYF. CDR3 nucleotide sequence: TGTGCCAGCATCCCTGGACTAGTGTCAACAGATACGCAGTATTTT. Complete variable domain (other parts from reference TRBV7-2 and TRBJ2-3): GAGVSQSPSNKVTEKGKDVELRCDPISGHTALYWYRQSLGQGLEFLIYFQGNSAPDKSGLPSDRFSAERTGGSVSTLTIQRTQQEDSAVYLCASIPGLVSTDTQYFGPGTRLTVL.

This chain uses TRBV2 with TRBJ2-7; 7 nucleotides line up with TRBD2. Unmatched junction bases numbered 6, after V lost 3 bases and J lost 4 bases. The CDR3 is made up of 14 amino acids. Germline CDR1 is SNHLY and CDR2 is FYNNEI. The CDR3 region has the DNA TGTGCCAGCAGTGAGGTGGGAGGGCCGTACGAGCAGTACTTC. Translated, it gives CASSEVGGPYEQYF.

This sequence joins TRBV10-3 and TRBJ2-5; D perhaps matches TRBD2 (5 bases). The CDR3 is 13 amino acids. Per the germline V gene, CDR1 is ENHRY and CDR2 is SYGVKD. The ends were cut back, 4 bases at V and 0 bases at J, with 6 bases in the middle. CDR3 nucleotide sequence: TGTGCCATCAGTGGAGGGTACCAAGAGACCCAGTACTTC. The encoded protein is CAISGGYQETQYF.

This chain connects TRBV7-8 to TRBJ1-5; 7 positions agree with TRBD1. The ends lost 6 bases at V and 6 bases at J; junction bases unmatched: 11. CDR1 and CDR2 from the germline V gene are SGHVS and FQNEAQ. The CDR3 is 15 amino acids. Here the CDR3 reads CASSFQRGLGQPQHF. The CDR3 nucleotides read TGTGCCAGCAGTTTTCAAAGGGGGCTAGGTCAGCCCCAGCATTTT.

The chain is built from TRBV7-2 and TRBJ2-2, with TRBD2 identical over 8 bases. CDR1 and CDR2 from the germline V gene are SGHTA and FQGNSA. This CDR3 contains 17 residues. The trim removed 5 bases at V and 1 base at J, leaving 9 bases unmatched. CDR3 residues: CASSPRPAGVNTGELFF. The CDR3 DNA reads TGTGCCAGCAGCCCCCGCCCAGCGGGGGTGAACACCGGGGAGCTGTTTTTT. The whole variable domain, filled in from reference TRBV7-2 and TRBJ2-2, reads GAGVSQSPSNKVTEKGKDVELRCDPISGHTALYWYRQSLGQGLEFLIYFQGNSAPDKSGLPSDRFSAERTGGSVSTLTIQRTQQEDSAVYLCASSPRPAGVNTGELFFGEGSRLTVL.

The V and J genes are TRBV7-2 and TRBJ2-5; 11 positions agree with TRBD2. This CDR3 contains 16 residues. Germline-derived CDR1 and CDR2 are SGHTA and FQGNSA. V dropped 5 bases and J dropped 2; count of bases not matched to a gene: 7. CDR3 sequence reads: CASSPRLAGIQETQYF. Here the CDR3 DNA reads TGTGCCAGCAGCCCGCGACTAGCGGGAATACAAGAGACCCAGTACTTC.

The chain combines TRBV7-3 with TRBJ1-1, with TRBD1 identical over 7 bases. CDR1 SGHTA and CDR2 FQGTGA come from the germline V gene. The CDR3 is 16 residues long. Trimming at V came to 9 bases and at J to 2 bases, leaving 15 bases not matched to a gene. In DNA, the CDR3 is TGTGCCAGTCGCCTCTGCAGGGGGTCGGGCAACACTGAAGCTTTCTTT. It encodes CASRLCRGSGNTEAFF.

The chain links TRBV2 to TRBJ2-2, with a tentative D call TRBD1 (5 bases). This CDR3 is 15 amino acids long. Germline lookup yields CDR1 SNHLY and CDR2 FYNNEI. V was pared by 1 base and J by 2 bases, with 8 bases between. The CDR3 region is CASSEGTINTGELFF. CDR3 DNA sequence: TGTGCCAGCAGTGAAGGGACAATCAACACCGGGGAGCTGTTTTTT.

The chain recombines TRBV7-9 with TRBJ2-4, with D perhaps assigned TRBD1 or TRBD2 (5 bases each). V lost 7 bases and J lost 8, with 15 bases in between. The CDR3 consists of 13 residues. Germline CDR1 is SEHNR and CDR2 is FQNEAQ (reference sequence). CDR3 DNA sequence: TGTGCCAGCATCAGAGGGGATGGGGACATTCAGTACTTC. Residues: CASIRGDGDIQYF.

This clone was observed a single time. The chain recombines TRBV9 with TRBJ1-2; no clear D. With 0 bases removed from V and 3 bases from J, the gap between germline ends came to 9 bases. This CDR3 has 14 residues. CDR1 is SGDLS and CDR2 is YYNGEE in the germline V gene. Here the CDR3 reads CASSVGGSDYGYTF. Here the CDR3 DNA reads TGTGCCAGCAGCGTAGGAGGGTCGGACTATGGCTACACCTTC.

This rearrangement joins TRBV11-2 to TRBJ2-2, with 10 bases matching TRBD1. This CDR3 is 16 amino acids long. After removal of 4 bases from V and 5 bases from J, the junction contained 7 bases not matched to a gene. The germline V gene has CDR1 SGHAT and CDR2 FQNNGV. CDR3: CASSSTPGQGTGELFF. CDR3 DNA sequence: TGTGCCAGCAGCTCGACCCCGGGACAGGGGACCGGGGAGCTGTTTTTT.

The chain joins TRBV7-6 to TRBJ2-1; no clear D. The CDR3 contains 12 residues. Germline V gene lookup returns CDR1 SGHVS and CDR2 FNYEAQ. Trimming shortened V by 0 bases and J by 10 bases, and 7 bases separated the two germline ends. This chain's CDR3 is CASSLAASEQFF. The CDR3 DNA is TGTGCCAGCAGCTTAGCCGCGTCGGAGCAGTTCTTC. The full variable domain, its missing parts supplied by reference TRBV7-6 and TRBJ2-1, is GAGVSQSPRYKVTKRGQDVALRCDPISGHVSLYWYRQALGQGPEFLTYFNYEAQQDKSGLPNDRFSAERPEGSISTLTIQRTEQRDSAMYRCASSLAASEQFFGPGTRLTVL.

CDR3 in amino acids: CASSLEGAFDYGYTF. Here the CDR3 DNA reads TGCGCCAGCAGCTTGGAGGGCGCCTTCGACTATGGCTACACCTTC. The V and J genes are TRBV5-1 and TRBJ1-2; D gene uncertain. CDR1 is SGHRS, CDR2 YFSETQ, per germline. CDR3 length: 15 amino acids. V lost 0 bases and J lost 3, with 12 bases in between. The full variable domain, its missing parts supplied by reference TRBV5-1 and TRBJ1-2, is KAGVTQTPRYLIKTRGQQVTLSCSPISGHRSVSWYQQTPGQGLQFLFEYFSETQRNKGNFPGRFSGRQFSNSRSEMNVSTLELGDSALYLCASSLEGAFDYGYTFGSGTRLTVV.

The V call is TRBV4-1, the J call TRBJ1-5; D is unclear. The CDR3 covers 15 residues. Germline V gene lookup returns CDR1 MGHRA and CDR2 YSYEKL. V lost 0 bases and J lost 9, with 15 bases in between. CDR3 amino acids: CASSQDPTEVGPQHF. Here the CDR3 DNA reads TGCGCCAGCAGCCAAGATCCCACAGAGGTAGGGCCCCAGCATTTT.

V and J are TRBV30 and TRBJ2-5; possibly TRBD2 for D (6 bases). With 0 bases removed from V and 7 bases from J, the gap between germline ends came to 12 bases. Germline V gene data show CDR1 as GTSNPN and CDR2 as SVGIG (reference sequence). The CDR3 covers 13 residues. The CDR3 loop is CAWSVNLGGTQYF. The CDR3, as DNA: TGTGCCTGGAGTGTAAACCTGGGAGGGACCCAGTACTTC. Together with reference TRBV30 and TRBJ2-5, the CDR3 gives the full variable domain: SQTIHQWPATLVQPVGSPLSLECTVEGTSNPNLYWYRQAAGRGLQLLFYSVGIGQISSEVPQNLSASRPQDRQFILSSKKLLLSDSGFYLCAWSVNLGGTQYFGPGTRLLVL.

The chain uses TRBV28 and TRBJ2-5, with 12 positions matching TRBD2. V was clipped by 7 bases and J by 4 bases; unmatched bases: 7. The CDR3 length is 15 residues. The germline V gene has CDR1 MDHEN and CDR2 SYDVKM. The DNA for the CDR3 is TGTGCCAGCACCTCCATGGGACTAGCGGGAGAGACCCAGTACTTC. Translating gives CASTSMGLAGETQYF.